Listed here are 5 T cell receptor beta chains from one sample, sequenced in a study of OX40 agonist ivuxolimab in advanced cancers. Libraries were prepared by immunoSEQ multiplex PCR; TCRdb keeps only in-frame clonotypes and omits some of them. There are about 50,000 clones in the sample; approximately 86% occur only once, and approximately 2% lies in the top ten. The specimen was CD4+ or CD8+ T cells sorted from blood, collected in a trial of the OX40 agonist ivuxolimab. The receptors derive from an adult with an advanced solid tumor such as melanoma, head and neck, liver or kidney cancer.

The genes are TRBV19 and TRBJ1-2; tentative D call: TRBD1 (5 bases). Germline V gene data show CDR1 as LNHDA and CDR2 as SQIVND (reference sequence). The length of the CDR3 is 19 residues. The ends were cut back, 3 bases at V and 1 base at J, with 24 bases in the middle. The CDR3 nucleotides are TGTGCCAGTAGTATCTCTCGTGGCAGACGAAGGGGTATTAACTATGGCTACACCTTC. Translating gives CASSISRGRRRGINYGYTF.

The chain uses TRBV11-3 and TRBJ1-2; no firm D call. Germline-derived CDR1 and CDR2 are SGHNT and YENEEA. The V end lost 5 bases, the J end lost 2 bases, and 12 bases lay between the germline ends. This CDR3 has 14 residues. DNA for the CDR3: TGTGCCAGCAGCCCGACCCTCTCAAACTATGGCTACACCTTC. It encodes CASSPTLSNYGYTF.

V gene TRBV19 combines with J gene TRBJ2-4; TRBD1 agrees at 9 bases. CDR3 length: 14 amino acids. CDR1 LNHDA and CDR2 SQIVND come from the germline V gene (reference sequence). J was trimmed by 6 bases and V by 5 bases; bases with no gene match: 5. DNA for the CDR3: TGTGCCAGTAGTGCTACAGGGGGCTTAAACATTCAGTACTTC. Translated: CASSATGGLNIQYF.

The rearrangement uses TRBV5-1 and TRBJ1-1; TRBD1 agrees at 9 bases. Germline lookup yields CDR1 SGHRS and CDR2 YFSETQ. This CDR3 has 15 amino acids. Losses at the gene ends were 4 bases for V and 1 base for J; bases not matched to a gene: 5. The CDR3 spells CASSRGQGSNTEAFF. CDR3 nucleotide sequence: TGCGCCAGCAGCCGGGGACAGGGTTCGAACACTGAAGCTTTCTTT.

The J gene is TRBJ2-1, the V gene TRBV2; D is uncertain. Germline V gives CDR1 SNHLY, CDR2 FYNNEI. Trimming removed 7 bases from V and 6 bases from J, with 10 bases in between. The CDR3 is 12 amino acids. The CDR3 loop reads CASNQVPNEQFF. The CDR3 DNA reads TGTGCCAGCAATCAGGTCCCCAATGAGCAGTTCTTC.